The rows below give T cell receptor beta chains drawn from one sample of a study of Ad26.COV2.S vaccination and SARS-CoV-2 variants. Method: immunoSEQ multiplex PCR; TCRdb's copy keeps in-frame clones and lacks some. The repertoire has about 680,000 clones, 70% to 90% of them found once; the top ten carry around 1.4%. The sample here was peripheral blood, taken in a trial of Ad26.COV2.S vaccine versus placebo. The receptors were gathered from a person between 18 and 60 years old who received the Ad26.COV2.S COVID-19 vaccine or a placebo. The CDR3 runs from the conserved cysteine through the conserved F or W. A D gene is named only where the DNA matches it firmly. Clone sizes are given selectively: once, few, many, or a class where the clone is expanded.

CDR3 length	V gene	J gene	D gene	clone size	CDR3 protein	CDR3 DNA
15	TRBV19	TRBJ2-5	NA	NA	CASSILGAGEETQYF	TGTGCCAGTAGTATATTGGGAGCGGGTGAAGAGACCCAGTACTTC
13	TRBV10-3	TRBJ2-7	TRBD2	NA	CAISSSGRGEQYF	TGTGCCATCAGTTCTAGCGGGAGGGGCGAGCAGTACTTC
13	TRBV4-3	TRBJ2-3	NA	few	CASSRDNTDTQYF	TGCGCCAGCAGCCGAGATAACACAGATACGCAGTATTTT
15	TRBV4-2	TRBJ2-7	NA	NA	CASSQEGQQSYEQYF	TGTGCCAGCAGCCAAGAAGGGCAGCAGTCCTACGAGCAGTACTTC
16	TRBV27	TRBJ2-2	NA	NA	CASSLWVTPGPGELFF	TGTGCCAGCAGTTTATGGGTGACCCCCGGTCCCGGGGAGCTGTTTTTT
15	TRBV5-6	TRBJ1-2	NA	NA	CASSLPPGHDYGYTF	TGTGCCAGCAGCTTGCCTCCGGGACATGACTATGGCTACACCTTC
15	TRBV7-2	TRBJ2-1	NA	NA	CASSLGGSKYNEQFF	TGTGCCAGCAGCTTGGGTGGGAGTAAGTACAATGAGCAGTTCTTC
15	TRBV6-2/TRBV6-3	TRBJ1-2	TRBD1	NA	CASSYSTARGYGYTF	TGTGCCAGCAGTTACTCGACTGCCAGGGGGTATGGCTACACCTTC
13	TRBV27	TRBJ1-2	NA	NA	CASSRTANYGYTF	TGTGCCAGCAGTCGGACAGCTAACTATGGCTACACCTTC
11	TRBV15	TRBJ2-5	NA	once	CATSIQETQYF	TGTGCCACCAGCATACAAGAGACCCAGTACTTC
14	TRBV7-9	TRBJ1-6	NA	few	CASSLSGVNSPLHF	TGTGCCAGCAGCTTATCTGGGGTAAATTCACCCCTCCACTTT
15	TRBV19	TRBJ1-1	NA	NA	CASSGPGFMNTEAFF	TGTGCCAGTAGTGGCCCGGGATTCATGAACACTGAAGCTTTCTTT
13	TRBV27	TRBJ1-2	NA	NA	CASRPEGNYGYTF	TGTGCCAGCAGGCCCGAGGGCAACTATGGCTACACCTTC
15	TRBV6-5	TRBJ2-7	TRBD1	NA	CASSKDRGLSYEQYF	TGTGCCAGCAGTAAGGACAGGGGATTGAGCTACGAGCAGTACTTC
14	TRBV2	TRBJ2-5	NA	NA	CASSDRRIQETQYF	TGTGCCAGCAGTGATCGACGGATACAAGAGACCCAGTACTTC
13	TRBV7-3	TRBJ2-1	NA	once	CASSTGSYNEQFF	TGTGCCAGCAGCACCGGGTCCTACAATGAGCAGTTCTTC
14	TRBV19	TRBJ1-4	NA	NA	CASSIGIQNEKLFF	TGTGCCAGTAGTATTGGCATCCAGAATGAAAAACTGTTTTTT
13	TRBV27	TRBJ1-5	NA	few	CASSSWGTQPQHF	TGTGCCAGCAGTTCTTGGGGGACCCAGCCCCAGCATTTT
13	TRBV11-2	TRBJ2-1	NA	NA	CASSWISYNEQFF	TGTGCCAGCAGCTGGATCTCCTACAATGAGCAGTTCTTC
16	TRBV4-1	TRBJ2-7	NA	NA	CASSQDLGGGRYEQYF	TGCGCCAGCAGCCAAGATCTTGGGGGGGGGCGGTACGAGCAGTACTTC
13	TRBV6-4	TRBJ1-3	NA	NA	CASSTDHGNTIYF	TGTGCCAGCAGTACGGACCATGGAAACACCATATATTTT
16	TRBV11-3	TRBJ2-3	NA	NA	CASSLGPGLSTDTQYF	TGTGCCAGCAGCTTAGGGCCGGGGTTGAGCACAGATACGCAGTATTTT
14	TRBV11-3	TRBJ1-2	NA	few	CASSFPAGNYGYTF	TGTGCCAGCAGCTTTCCCGCAGGGAACTATGGCTACACCTTC
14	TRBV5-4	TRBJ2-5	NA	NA	CASNVGGGKETQYF	TGTGCCAGCAACGTTGGGGGCGGTAAAGAGACCCAGTACTTC
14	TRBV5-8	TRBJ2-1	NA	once	CASSLTSPYNEQFF	TGTGCCAGCAGCTTGACTAGCCCATACAATGAGCAGTTCTTC
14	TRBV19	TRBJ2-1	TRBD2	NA	CASSREAHYNEQFF	TGTGCCAGTAGTCGGGAGGCGCATTACAATGAGCAGTTCTTC
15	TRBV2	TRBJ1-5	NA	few	CASSDYGYSNQPQHF	TGTGCCAGCAGTGACTACGGATATAGCAATCAGCCCCAGCATTTT
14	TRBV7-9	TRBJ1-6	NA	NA	CASSLVQYNSPLHF	TGTGCCAGCAGCTTAGTTCAGTATAATTCACCCCTCCACTTT
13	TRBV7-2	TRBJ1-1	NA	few	CASSRRTDLEAFF	TGTGCCAGCAGCCGAAGGACAGATCTTGAAGCTTTCTTT
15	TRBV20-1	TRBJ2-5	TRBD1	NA	CSASPGTGGQETQYF	TGCAGTGCTAGTCCCGGGACAGGGGGACAAGAGACCCAGTACTTC
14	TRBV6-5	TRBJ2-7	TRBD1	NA	CASSPGQGRNEQYF	TGTGCCAGCAGTCCTGGACAGGGGCGCAACGAGCAGTACTTC
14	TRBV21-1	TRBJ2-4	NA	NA	CASSTPSGGDIQYF	TGTGCCAGCAGCACTCCTAGCGGAGGGGACATTCAGTACTTC
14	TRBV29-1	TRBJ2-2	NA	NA	CSVALLENTGELFF	TGCAGCGTTGCGCTGCTAGAGAACACCGGGGAGCTGTTTTTT
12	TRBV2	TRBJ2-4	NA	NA	CATSEAKNIQYF	TGTGCCACCTCTGAAGCCAAAAACATTCAGTACTTC
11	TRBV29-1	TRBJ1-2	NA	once	CSVEKAAGYTF	TGCAGCGTTGAAAAGGCGGCTGGCTACACCTTC
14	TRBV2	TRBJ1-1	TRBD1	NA	CASNTGTELKAAFF	TGTGCCTCTAACACCGGGACAGAGTTGAAGGCGGCTTTCTTT
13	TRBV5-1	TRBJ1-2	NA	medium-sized	CASSLVQGYGYTF	TGCGCCAGCAGCTTGGTACAGGGTTATGGCTACACCTTC
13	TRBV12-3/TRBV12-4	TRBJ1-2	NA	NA	CASSYDRNYGYTF	TGTGCCAGCAGCTATGACAGGAACTATGGCTACACCTTC
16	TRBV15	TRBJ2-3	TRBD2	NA	CATSRGVAGGVDTQYF	TGTGCCACCAGCAGAGGAGTAGCGGGAGGGGTGGATACGCAGTATTTT
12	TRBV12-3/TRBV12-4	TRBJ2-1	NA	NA	CASSLGAGEQFF	TGTGCCAGCAGTTTGGGGGCCGGTGAGCAGTTCTTC
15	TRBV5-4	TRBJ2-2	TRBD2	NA	CASSRGLLNTGELFF	TGTGCCAGCAGCCGGGGACTACTGAACACCGGGGAGCTGTTTTTT
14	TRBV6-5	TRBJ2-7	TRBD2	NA	CASTGLAGVYEQYF	TGTGCCAGCACGGGACTAGCGGGAGTGTACGAGCAGTACTTC
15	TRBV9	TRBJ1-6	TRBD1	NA	CASSNPGQGGSPLHF	TGTGCCAGCAGCAACCCGGGACAGGGTGGTTCACCCCTCCACTTT
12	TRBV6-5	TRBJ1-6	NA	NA	CASSQRGSPLHF	TGTGCCAGCAGTCAGCGGGGGTCACCCCTCCACTTT
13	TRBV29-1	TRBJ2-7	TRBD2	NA	CSVLAGVLYEQYF	TGCAGCGTTCTAGCGGGAGTCCTGTACGAGCAGTACTTC
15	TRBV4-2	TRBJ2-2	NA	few	CASSQVFALTGELFF	TGTGCCAGCAGCCAAGTTTTCGCCCTCACCGGGGAGCTGTTTTTT
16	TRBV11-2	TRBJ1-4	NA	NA	CASSSVGPRANEKLFF	TGTGCCAGCAGCTCAGTGGGGCCAAGGGCTAATGAAAAACTGTTTTTT
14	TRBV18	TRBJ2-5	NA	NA	CASSPRGISETQYF	TGTGCCAGCTCACCAAGGGGGATCTCGGAGACCCAGTACTTC
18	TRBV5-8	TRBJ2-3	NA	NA	CASSLGQQGPLWTDTQYF	TGTGCCAGCAGCTTAGGTCAACAGGGACCCCTATGGACAGATACGCAGTATTTT
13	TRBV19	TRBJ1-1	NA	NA	CASNRQINTEAFF	TGTGCCAGTAATCGGCAGATTAACACTGAAGCTTTCTTT
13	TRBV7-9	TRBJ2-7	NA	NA	CASSKQSYIEQYF	TGTGCCAGCAGCAAACAGTCTTATATCGAGCAGTACTTC